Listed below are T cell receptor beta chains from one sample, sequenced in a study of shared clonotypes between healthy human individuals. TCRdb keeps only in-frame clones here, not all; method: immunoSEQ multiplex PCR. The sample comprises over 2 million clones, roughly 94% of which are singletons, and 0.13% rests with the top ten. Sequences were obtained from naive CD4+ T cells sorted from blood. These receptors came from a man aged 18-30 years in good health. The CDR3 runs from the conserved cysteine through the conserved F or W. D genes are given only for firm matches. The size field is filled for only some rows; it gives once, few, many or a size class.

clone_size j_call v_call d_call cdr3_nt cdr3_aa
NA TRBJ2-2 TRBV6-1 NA TGTGCCCTACGGAGGGGGGCGAACACCGGGGAGCTGTTTTTT CALRRGANTGELFF
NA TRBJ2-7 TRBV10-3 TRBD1 TGTGCCATCAGTGAGGACAGGGTCTCCTACGAGCAGTACTTC CAISEDRVSYEQYF
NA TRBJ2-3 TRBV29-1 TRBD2 TGCAGCGTTGTGGGTGGACTAGCGGGAGGGGTTGATACGCAGTATTTT CSVVGGLAGGVDTQYF
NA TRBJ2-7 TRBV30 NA TGTGCCTGGATGACAGGCTACGAGCAGTACTTC CAWMTGYEQYF
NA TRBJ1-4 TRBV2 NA TGTGCCAGCCAGGACTCGCCAAATCCACCTAATGAAAAACTGTTTTTT CASQDSPNPPNEKLFF
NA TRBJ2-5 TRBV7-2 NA TGTGCCAGCAGCTTAGGAGGGACACAAGAGACCCAGTACTTC CASSLGGTQETQYF
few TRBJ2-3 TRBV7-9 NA TGTGCCAGCAGCTTAGTGGGGAGCACAGATACGCAGTATTTT CASSLVGSTDTQYF
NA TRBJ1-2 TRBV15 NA TGTGCCACCAGCAGAGGCAGCTATGGCTACACCTTC CATSRGSYGYTF
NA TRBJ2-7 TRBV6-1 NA TGTGCCAGCGGACTACTGTACGAGCAGTACTTC CASGLLYEQYF
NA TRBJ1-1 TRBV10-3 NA TGTGCCATCGGGAAGGGGGGGGAGAACACTGAAGCTTTCTTT CAIGKGGENTEAFF
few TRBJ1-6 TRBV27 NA TGTGCCAGCGGCGACCCTGGGGGAGGTTCACCCCTCCACTTT CASGDPGGGSPLHF
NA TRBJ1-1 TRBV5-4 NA TGTGCCAGCAGCTACGGGGTGTCCAACACTGAAGCTTTCTTT CASSYGVSNTEAFF
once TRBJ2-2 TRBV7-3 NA TGTGCCAGCCCCAACCCGGGACTCCTTATCACCGGGGAGCTGTTTTTT CASPNPGLLITGELFF
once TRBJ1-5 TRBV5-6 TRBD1 TGTGCCAGCAGCCGAACCGGGACAGGGGGTCTAGGTCAGCCCCAGCATTTT CASSRTGTGGLGQPQHF
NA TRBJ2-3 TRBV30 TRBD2 TGTGCCTGGAGTGTCTCCCTAGCGGGAGCGGATACGCAGTATTTT CAWSVSLAGADTQYF
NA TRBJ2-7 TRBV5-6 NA TGTGCCAGCAGCTCAAAAGACAGCTACGAGCAGTACTTC CASSSKDSYEQYF
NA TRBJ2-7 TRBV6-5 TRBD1 TGTGCCAGCAGTTACGCAGGGGGCGAGGTCTACGAGCAGTACTTC CASSYAGGEVYEQYF
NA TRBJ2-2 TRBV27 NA TGTGCCAGCAGTTTTTATCAAGCAGAGGGGACCGGGGAGCTGTTTTTT CASSFYQAEGTGELFF
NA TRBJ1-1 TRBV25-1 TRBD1 TGTGCCAGCAGTGATCCTGCCGCGACAGGGGGCTGGACTGAAGCTTTCTTT CASSDPAATGGWTEAFF
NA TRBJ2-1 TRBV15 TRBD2 TGTGCCACCAGCAGAGTTCGGACTAGCGGCAATGAGCAGTTCTTC CATSRVRTSGNEQFF
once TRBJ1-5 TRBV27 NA TGTGCCAGCAGTTTAAGGGCTAACGCGCAGCAGCAGCCCCAGCATTTT CASSLRANAQQQPQHF
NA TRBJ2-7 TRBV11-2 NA TGTGCCAGCAGCTTAGTTCAGGGCATCTACGAGCAGTACTTC CASSLVQGIYEQYF
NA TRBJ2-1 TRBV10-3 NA TGTGCCATCAGTGCTTTTGGGGCAGAAGCTTACAATGAGCAGTTCTTC CAISAFGAEAYNEQFF
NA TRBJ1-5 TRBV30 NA TGTGCCGGAGGGGAGGGGAATCAGCCCCAGCATTTT CAGGEGNQPQHF
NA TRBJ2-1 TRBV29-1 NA TGCAGCGTTATTGACGCCGGGACTTACAATGAGCAGTTCTTC CSVIDAGTYNEQFF
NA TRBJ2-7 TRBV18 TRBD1 TGTGCCAGCTCACCAATCGCTGAAAACAGGGGGCTTTCCTACGAGCAGTACTTC CASSPIAENRGLSYEQYF
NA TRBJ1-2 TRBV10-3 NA TGTGCCACCCAGCGGGGGGAGACTAACTATGGCTACACCTTC CATQRGETNYGYTF
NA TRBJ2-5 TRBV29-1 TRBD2 TGCAGCGTTGATCGGGGAGGGGAGACCCAGTACTTC CSVDRGGETQYF
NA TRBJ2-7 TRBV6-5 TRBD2 TGTGCCAGCAGTTCCCTACTAGCGGGAGATCGGGAGCAGTACTTC CASSSLLAGDREQYF
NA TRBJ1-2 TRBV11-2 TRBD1 TGTGCCAGCAGCTTAGAACCGACAGGGATTAGCTATGGCTACACCTTC CASSLEPTGISYGYTF
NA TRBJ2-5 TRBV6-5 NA TGTGCCAGCACCATGGGCAGAACTCTAGGGGAGACCCAGTACTTC CASTMGRTLGETQYF
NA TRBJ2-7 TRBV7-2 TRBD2 TGTGCCAGCAGCTTATCGGGAGGTACATACGAGCAGTACTTC CASSLSGGTYEQYF
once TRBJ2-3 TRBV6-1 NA TGTGCCATAAAGACTCCGCCGCCGGATATAGGGCAGTATTTT CAIKTPPPDIGQYF
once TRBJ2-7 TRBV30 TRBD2 TGTGCCTGGAGTGTAGGCGGGAGTGTAAACGAGCAGTACTTC CAWSVGGSVNEQYF
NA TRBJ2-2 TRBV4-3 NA TGCGCCAGCAGCCAACGGGGCGCAGGGCCCGGGGAGCTGTTTTTT CASSQRGAGPGELFF
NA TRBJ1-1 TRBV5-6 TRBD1 TGTGCCAGCAGCCTAACAGGGGGAATGAACACTGAAGCTTTCTTT CASSLTGGMNTEAFF
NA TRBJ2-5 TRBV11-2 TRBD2 TGTGCCAGCAGCTTATATGTAACGGGAGGGATTAAAGAGACCCAGTACTTC CASSLYVTGGIKETQYF
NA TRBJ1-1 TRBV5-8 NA TGTGCCAGCAGCTGGCTCGGGTCAGACCGACGCACTGAAGCTTTCTTT CASSWLGSDRRTEAFF
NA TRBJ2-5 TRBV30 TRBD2 TGTGCCTGGACTTTAAACGGGGGGGCCGGAGAGACCCAGTACTTC CAWTLNGGAGETQYF
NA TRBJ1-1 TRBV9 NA TGTGCCAGCAGCACATCTGGGGGCAGGGAAAGGGCCACTGAAGCTTTCTTT CASSTSGGRERATEAFF
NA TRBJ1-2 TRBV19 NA TGTGCCAGTAGTATCTCCGTAGACAGTGGCTATGGCTACACCTTC CASSISVDSGYGYTF
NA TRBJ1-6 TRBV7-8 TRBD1 TGTGCCAGCAGCCCCGGGCAGGGGGTATATAATTCACCCCTCCACTTT CASSPGQGVYNSPLHF
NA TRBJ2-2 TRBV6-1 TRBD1 TGTGCCAGCAGGGAGGACAGGGGGCGAACCGGGGAGCTGTTTTTT CASREDRGRTGELFF
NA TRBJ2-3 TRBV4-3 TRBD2 TGCGCCAGCAGCCAAGCGGGCGGGAGAGCTACGCAGTATTTT CASSQAGGRATQYF
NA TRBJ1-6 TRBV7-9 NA TGTGCCAGCAGCCCTCTCGACGGGTATAAATCTTCACCCCTCCACTTT CASSPLDGYKSSPLHF
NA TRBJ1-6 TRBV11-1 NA TGTGCCAGCAGCTTAGCGGGACTCTGGAATAATTCACCCCTCCACTTT CASSLAGLWNNSPLHF
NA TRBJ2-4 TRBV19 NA TGTGCCAGTAGTCCCCGGACGGGTCCTGCGAGTGTACACATTCAGTACTTC CASSPRTGPASVHIQYF
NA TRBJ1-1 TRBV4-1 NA TGCGCCAGCAGCCAGAGTCCGGGACGAGCTTTCTTT CASSQSPGRAFF
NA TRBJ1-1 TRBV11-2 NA TGTGCCAGCAGCTTCCAGGGTGCGAACACTGAAGCTTTCTTT CASSFQGANTEAFF
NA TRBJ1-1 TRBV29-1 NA TGCAGCGCTGCACAGGGTTGGACTGAAGCTTTCTTT CSAAQGWTEAFF
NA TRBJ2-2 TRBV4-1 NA TGCGCCAGCAGCCAAGAAAGTCCTCGGTTTGAACCCACCGGGGCCGGGGAGCTGTTTTTT CASSQESPRFEPTGAGELFF
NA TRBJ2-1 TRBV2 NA TGTGCCAGCAGTCAAATGGACAGGCAGAGCGGGAGTAGGTCCTACAATGAGCAGTTCTTC CASSQMDRQSGSRSYNEQFF
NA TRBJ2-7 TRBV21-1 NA TGTGCCAGCAGCCAAGGTGCAGGAGGCTACGAGCAGTACTTC CASSQGAGGYEQYF
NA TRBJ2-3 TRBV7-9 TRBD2 TGTGCCAGCAGCTTTATGGGACTAGCGGGAGAGGGGAACACAGATACGCAGTATTTT CASSFMGLAGEGNTDTQYF
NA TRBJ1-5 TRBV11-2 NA TGTGCCAGCAGCATGGGTTCGATAGATGGGCCCTCGGCGCCCCAGCATTTT CASSMGSIDGPSAPQHF
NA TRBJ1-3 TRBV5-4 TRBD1 TGTGCCAGCAGCTTTTCCGGGACAGGGCCGTCCCTACTGGATTTT CASSFSGTGPSLLDF
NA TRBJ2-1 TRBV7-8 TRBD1 TGTGCCAGCAGCTCTACCGGGACAGGGAGTTACAATGAGCAGTTCTTC CASSSTGTGSYNEQFF
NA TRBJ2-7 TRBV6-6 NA TGTGCCAGCAGTTACCGGGGAGACAGGTACGAGCAGTACTTC CASSYRGDRYEQYF